This record concerns one T cell receptor beta chain sequence. The CDR3 end lies 3 residues beyond the end of the read and is filled in from the germline J gene. Assay used: immunoSEQ multiplex PCR; TCRdb lists only in-frame clones, some missing. The record lists some 46,000 clones, of which the ten most abundant hold under 40%. The CDR3 covers 15 residues. Per the germline V gene, CDR1 is SGHAT and CDR2 is FQNNGV. Deletions cut 5 bases from V and 4 bases from J, with 15 bases between. These data are taken from a study of T cells in women clearing cervical HPV infection. Study summary: Case blood was drawn a median approximately 150 days after lesion detection.

V and J are TRBV11-2 and TRBJ2-1; D is perhaps TRBD2 (5 bases). The receptor comes from a woman aged 18 to 69 with a cervical HPV16 infection that either progressed to CIN3+ or cleared (not recorded which). The sample taken for sequencing was blood buffy coat. CDR3 sequence: CASSLHYTSYNEQFF. Incomplete CDR3 DNA: TGTGCCAGCAGCCTACACTATACTAGTTACAATGAG. The whole variable domain, remainder taken from reference TRBV11-2 and TRBJ2-1, is EAGVAQSPRYKIIEKRQSVAFWCNPISGHATLYWYQQILGQGPKLLIQFQNNGVVDDSQLPKDRFSAERLKGVDSTLKIQPAKLEDSAVYLCASSLHYTSYNEQFFGPGTRLTVL.